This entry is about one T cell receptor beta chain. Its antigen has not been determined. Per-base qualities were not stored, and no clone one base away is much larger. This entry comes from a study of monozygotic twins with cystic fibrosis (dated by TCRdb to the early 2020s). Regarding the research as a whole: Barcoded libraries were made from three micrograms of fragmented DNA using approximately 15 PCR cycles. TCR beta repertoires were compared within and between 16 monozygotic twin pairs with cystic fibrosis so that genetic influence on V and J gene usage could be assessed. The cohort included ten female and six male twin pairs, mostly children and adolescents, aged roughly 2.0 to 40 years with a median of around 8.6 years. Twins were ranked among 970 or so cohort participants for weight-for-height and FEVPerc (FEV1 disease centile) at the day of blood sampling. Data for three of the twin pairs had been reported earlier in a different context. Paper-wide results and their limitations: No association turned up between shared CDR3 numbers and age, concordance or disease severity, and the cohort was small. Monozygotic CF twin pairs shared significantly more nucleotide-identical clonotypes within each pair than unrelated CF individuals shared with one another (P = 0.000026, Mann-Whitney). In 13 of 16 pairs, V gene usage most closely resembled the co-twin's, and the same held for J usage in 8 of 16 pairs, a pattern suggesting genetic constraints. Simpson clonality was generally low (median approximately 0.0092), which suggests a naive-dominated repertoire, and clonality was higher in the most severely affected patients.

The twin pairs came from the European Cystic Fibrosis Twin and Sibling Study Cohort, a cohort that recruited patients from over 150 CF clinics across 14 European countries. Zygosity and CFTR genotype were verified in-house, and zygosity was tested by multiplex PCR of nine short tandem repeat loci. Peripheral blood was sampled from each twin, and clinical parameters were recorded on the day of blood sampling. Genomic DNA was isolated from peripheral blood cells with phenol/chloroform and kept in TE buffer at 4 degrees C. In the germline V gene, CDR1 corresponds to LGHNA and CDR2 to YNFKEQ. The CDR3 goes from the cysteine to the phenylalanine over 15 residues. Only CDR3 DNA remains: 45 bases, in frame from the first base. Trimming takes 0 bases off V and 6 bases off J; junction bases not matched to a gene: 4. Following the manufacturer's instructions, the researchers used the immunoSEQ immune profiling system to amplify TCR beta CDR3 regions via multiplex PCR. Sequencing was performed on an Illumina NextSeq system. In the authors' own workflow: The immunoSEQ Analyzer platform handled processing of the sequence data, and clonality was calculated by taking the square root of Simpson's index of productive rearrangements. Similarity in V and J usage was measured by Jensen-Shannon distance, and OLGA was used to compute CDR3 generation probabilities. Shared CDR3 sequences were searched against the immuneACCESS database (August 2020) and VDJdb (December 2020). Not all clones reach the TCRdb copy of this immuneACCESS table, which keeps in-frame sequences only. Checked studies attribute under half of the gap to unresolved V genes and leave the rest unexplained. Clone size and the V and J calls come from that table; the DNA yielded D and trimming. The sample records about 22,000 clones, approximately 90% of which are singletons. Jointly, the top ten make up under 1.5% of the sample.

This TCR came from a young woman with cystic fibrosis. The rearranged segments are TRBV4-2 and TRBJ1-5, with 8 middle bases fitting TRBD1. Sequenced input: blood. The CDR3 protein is CASSQDRGQGQPQHF. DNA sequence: TGTGCCAGCAGCCAAGATCGTGGACAGGGTCAGCCCCAGCATTTT.